This T cell receptor beta chain comes out of a study of cytomegalovirus exposure and HLA in healthy donors. The CDR3 contains 15 residues. The ends lost 3 bases at V and 6 bases at J; junction bases unmatched: 7. Germline-derived CDR1 and CDR2 are SGDLS and YYNGEE. General study results and limits: No immune exposure information besides CMV serostatus was available.

About this clone: Its antigen is currently unknown.

The PCR contained 60 Vbeta and 13 Jbeta primers. Using immunoSEQ multiplex PCR, the repertoire was profiled, and TCRdb retains in-frame clones only, with some absent. The sample consists of 90,000 to 95,000 clones, around 80% of them appearing once. This clonotype was sampled from a young man in good health and CMV-seronegative. What was sequenced was PBMCs. The rearrangement joins TRBV9 to TRBJ1-4, with 8 bases fitting TRBD1. The CDR3 DNA sequence: TGTGCCAGCAGCGGAGGACAGGGAGTGGATGAAAAACTGTTTTTT. Protein product: CASSGGQGVDEKLFF.